One T cell receptor (beta chain) is described in this entry. This record comes from a study of identical twins. CDR1 and CDR2 from the germline V gene are MDHEN and SYDVKM. This CDR3 has 13 residues. The ends lost 5 bases at V and 5 bases at J; junction bases unmatched: 5. TCRdb passed the 5' RACE reads through MiXCR, listing each CDR3 protein once. This sample has 450,000 or so distinct CDR3 sequences, with approximately 15% found just once. The same data also went into a second study, on yellow fever vaccine responses in identical twins.

The receptor was isolated from a woman aged 18-30 years in good health. What was sequenced was CD4+ T cells sorted from blood. The chain combines TRBV28 with TRBJ2-5, with TRBD1 matching over 7 bases. The CDR3 is CASSEQGMETQYF. CDR3 DNA: TGTGCCAGCAGTGAACAGGGGATGGAGACCCAGTACTTC.